Shown below are 18 T cell receptor beta chains from a single sample sequenced in a study of Graves' ophthalmopathy and Graves' hyperthyroidism. Using RNA transcripts, the TCR beta CDR3 regions were amplified. The first-round RT-PCR employed HTBI primers together with the Qiagen OneStep RT-PCR kit. A multiplex PCR was then performed as the second round. MiXCR, run by TCRdb on the multiplex PCR reads, gives a single entry per CDR3 protein. The sample records around 1,000,000 distinct CDR3 sequences, about 36% being singletons. The source material was peripheral blood or thyroid tissue (not recorded which). Receptors originate from an adult man with Graves' hyperthyroidism.

The chain joins TRBV5-1 to TRBJ1-6, with D unresolved. V lost 2 bases to trimming and J lost 2 bases, with 11 bases between them. Germline-derived CDR1 and CDR2 are SGHRS and YFSETQ. The CDR3 totals 16 residues. In DNA, the CDR3 is TGCGCCAGCAGCTTAAGCCTGAAAACCTATAATTCACCCCTCCACTTT. Translating it yields CASSLSLKTYNSPLHF.

The chain has TRBV20-1 and TRBJ1-2; 8 bases align to TRBD1. After removal of 4 bases from V and 10 bases from J, the junction contained 8 bases not matched to a gene. CDR1 DFQATT and CDR2 SNEGSKA come from the germline V gene (reference sequence). CDR3 length: 12 amino acids. The DNA for the CDR3 is TGCAGTGCTACCCATCAGGGGGCTTCCTACACCTTC. Amino acid sequence: CSATHQGASYTF.

This chain joins TRBV10-3 and TRBJ2-5; 11 bases fit TRBD2. Germline V gene data show CDR1 as ENHRY and CDR2 as SYGVKD. V trimming: 2 bases; J trimming: 2 bases; junction bases outside the gene matches: 7. CDR3 size: 17 residues. Written as DNA, the CDR3 is TGTGCCATCAGTGAGGGTCCGACTAGCGGGGCACAAGAGACCCAGTACTTC. Its translation: CAISEGPTSGAQETQYF.

The V gene is TRBV20-1, the J gene TRBJ2-6, with TRBD1 matching over 9 bases. The germline CDR1 and CDR2 sequences are DFQATT and SNEGSKA (reference sequence). Trimming at V came to 0 bases and at J to 1 base, leaving 10 bases not matched to a gene. The CDR3 consists of 19 residues. For the CDR3, the DNA is TGCAGTGCTAGAGATTTAGAACAGGGGGCTACATCTGGGGCCAACGTCCTGACTTTC. This translates into CSARDLEQGATSGANVLTF.

The chain carries TRBV5-6 and TRBJ2-7, with D hard to call. With the DNA end fitting TRBJ2-5 better, the J assignment may be wrong. This CDR3 has 16 residues. The germline CDR1 and CDR2 sequences are SGHDT and YYEEEE. In nucleotides, the CDR3 is TGTGCCAGCAGCTTGGGACGGAGTAACGGCTGGGAGACCCAGTACTTC. Its protein is CASSLGRSNGWETQYF.

This clonotype was detected ten times or more. The J gene is TRBJ1-6, the V gene TRBV20-1; possibly TRBD1 for D (6 bases). The CDR3 loop spans 15 amino acids. CDR1 is DFQATT, CDR2 SNEGSKA, per germline (reference sequence). V lost 3 bases, J lost 5 bases, and 14 bases lay in between. The CDR3 spells CSASGAGGNNSPLHF. In nucleotides, the CDR3 is TGCAGTGCTAGTGGTGCGGGGGGCAATAATTCACCCCTCCACTTT.

The rearrangement links TRBV10-3 to TRBJ2-2; TRBD2 matches at 8 bases. The germline CDR1 and CDR2 sequences are ENHRY and SYGVKD. The length of the CDR3 is 16 residues. Trimming took 0 bases from V and 1 from J; bases not matched to a gene: 1. CDR3 amino acids: CAISESREENTGELFF. DNA for the CDR3: TGTGCCATCAGTGAGTCGCGGGAGGAGAACACCGGGGAGCTGTTTTTT.

There are many counts of this clonotype. The chain has TRBV15 and TRBJ1-5, with D perhaps matching TRBD1 (6 bases). The ends were cut back, 5 bases at V and 6 bases at J, with 20 bases in the middle. Germline CDR1 LNHNV, CDR2 YYDKDF (reference sequence). The CDR3 has 16 amino acids. The chain's CDR3 is CATSGIGGQGGQPQHF. The DNA for the CDR3 is TGTGCCACCAGCGGGATTGGCGGGCAAGGGGGTCAGCCCCAGCATTTT.

V gene TRBV4-2 combines with J gene TRBJ1-1; 10 bases agree with TRBD1. The germline V gene has CDR1 LGHNA and CDR2 YNFKEQ. V trimming: 1 base; J trimming: 11 bases; junction bases outside the gene matches: 16. The CDR3 length is 17 residues. The CDR3 sequence: CASSQVSGQGSGVDAFF. In DNA, the CDR3 is TGTGCCAGCAGCCAAGTATCGGGACAGGGGTCTGGGGTGGATGCTTTCTTT.

This rearrangement joins TRBV7-2 to TRBJ1-2, with D tentatively TRBD1 (6 bases). Germline-derived CDR1 and CDR2 are SGHTA and FQGNSA. Trimming stripped 5 bases from V and 6 bases from J, with 22 bases between. The CDR3 contains 16 residues. The CDR3 is CASSKPSAGGVDGYTF. CDR3 nucleotides: TGTGCCAGCAGCAAACCTAGCGCGGGGGGCGTTGATGGCTACACCTTC.

This clonotype was counted at least ten times. The rearrangement joins TRBV7-3 to TRBJ1-1; D unresolved. The CDR3 length is 13 residues. V was pared by 5 bases and J by 1 base, with 8 bases between. CDR1 is SGHTA and CDR2 is FQGTGA in the germline V gene. This CDR3 reads CASSTTRNTEAFF. The CDR3 nucleotides are TGTGCCAGCAGCACAACAAGGAACACTGAAGCTTTCTTT.

Many counts were recorded for this clonotype. The CDR3 coding sequence is TGTGCCATCGCGGGCCTAGCGGGGGGGCCTGAGACCCAGTACTTC. Its protein is CAIAGLAGGPETQYF. The V call is TRBV10-3, the J call TRBJ2-5; 12 nucleotides line up with TRBD2. V lost 8 bases to trimming and J lost 5 bases; unmatched junction nucleotides: 9. From germline, CDR1 is ENHRY and CDR2 SYGVKD. This CDR3 contains 15 residues.

For this clonotype: The junction does not match germline at one end; this may be a read error. The V call is TRBV10-3, the J call TRBJ2-7; 9 bases match TRBD2. This CDR3 has 16 amino acids. Germline lookup yields CDR1 ENHRY and CDR2 SYGVKD. DNA for the CDR3: TGTGCCAGCAGTTCCCCTTTTGGGACTAGCCTTTACGAGCAGTACTTC. It translates to CASSSPFGTSLYEQYF.

This clonotype has only a few counts. The V call is TRBV14, the J call TRBJ1-2, with 9 bases aligning to TRBD1. The CDR3 consists of 19 residues. Germline V gives CDR1 SGHDN, CDR2 FVKESK. V shed 3 bases, J shed 4 bases, and the junction held 18 bases outside the gene matches. DNA of the CDR3: TGTGCCAGCAGCCACGCTCCGGGACAGGGATTTAAGGGACGCTATGGCTACACCTTC. Residues: CASSHAPGQGFKGRYGYTF.

This clonotype was recorded many times. This chain joins TRBV7-2 and TRBJ1-2, with a tentative D call TRBD1 (6 bases). Germline lookup yields CDR1 SGHTA and CDR2 FQGNSA. This CDR3 is built from 14 residues. The V end was cut by 7 bases, the J end by 0 bases, with 12 bases between. CDR3 residues: CASNQDRANYGYTF. The CDR3 nucleotides are TGTGCCAGCAACCAGGACAGAGCTAACTATGGCTACACCTTC.

This clonotype was counted only a few times. Given the absence of the conserved phenylalanine or tryptophan at the CDR3 end, a read error is likely. This chain connects TRBV29-1 to TRBJ2-7; tentatively, D is TRBD1 (6 bases). This CDR3 is 14 amino acids long. V lost 3 bases and J 0 bases, leaving 12 bases between the germline ends. The germline V gene has CDR1 SQVTM and CDR2 ANQGSEA. The CDR3 DNA follows: TGCAGCGTTGATTTTGGGGGCAACTCCTACGAGCAGTACCTC. It specifies CSVDFGGNSYEQYL.

The table lists this clonotype with a few counts. This may be a read error: a much more frequent sequence differs by one nucleotide. V usage is TRBV5-1 and J usage is TRBJ1-2, with TRBD1 matching over 7 bases. V shed 5 bases and J 2 bases; nucleotides not matched to a gene: 6. Germline V gives CDR1 SGHRS, CDR2 YFSETQ. The CDR3 is 14 residues long. In nucleotides, the CDR3 is TGCGCCAGCAGTTCACAGGGGAGAAACTATGGCTACACCTTC. Translation: CASSSQGRNYGYTF.

The gene calls are TRBV29-1 and TRBJ1-4; the match to TRBD1 covers 7 bases. The J segment lost 6 bases and the V segment lost 8 bases, leaving 6 bases of the junction unmatched. The CDR3 covers 12 residues. CDR1 and CDR2 (germline): SQVTM, ANQGSEA. The CDR3 sequence is CSQGGQHEKLFF. Here the CDR3 DNA reads TGCAGCCAAGGGGGACAGCATGAAAAACTGTTTTTT. The entire variable domain, with the rest obtained from reference TRBV29-1 and TRBJ1-4, is as follows: SAVISQKPSRDICQRGTSLTIQCQVDSQVTMMFWYRQQPGQSLTLIATANQGSEATYESGFVIDKFPISRPNLTFSTLTVSNMSPEDSSIYLCSQGGQHEKLFFGSGTQLSVL.